This T cell receptor beta chain stems from a study of graft-versus-host responses after intestinal transplantation. About the research overall: All recipients were transplanted with multivisceral, liver-intestinal, or isolated intestinal grafts. Each recipient received anti-thymocyte globulin induction, then tacrolimus and steroids for roughly 3 years. Study results and limitations: Graft-donor T cell macrochimerism in patients accompanied high graft-versus-host to host-versus-graft clonal ratios in allografts. Some GvH clones were seen earlier in gut or blood, suggesting intestinal origin.

On this clone itself: The antigen remains undetermined.

The protocol was immunoSEQ multiplex PCR, while the TCRdb copy is restricted to in-frame clones and leaves out a portion. The repertoire holds around 100,000 clones, with roughly 87% as singletons. CDR3 length equals 16 residues. The sequence was obtained from a human donor who was the organ donor for an intestinal transplant. The source material was unstimulated CD4+ T cells sorted from spleen or lymph node cells, sampled before transplant. This chain links TRBV12-2 with TRBJ1-1. TRBV12-2 counts as a pseudogene. CDR3 region: CASRSRGSLRHTEAFF. CDR3 bases: TGTGCAAGTCGCTCTAGAGGCTCCCTCCGGCACACTGAAGCTTTCTTT.